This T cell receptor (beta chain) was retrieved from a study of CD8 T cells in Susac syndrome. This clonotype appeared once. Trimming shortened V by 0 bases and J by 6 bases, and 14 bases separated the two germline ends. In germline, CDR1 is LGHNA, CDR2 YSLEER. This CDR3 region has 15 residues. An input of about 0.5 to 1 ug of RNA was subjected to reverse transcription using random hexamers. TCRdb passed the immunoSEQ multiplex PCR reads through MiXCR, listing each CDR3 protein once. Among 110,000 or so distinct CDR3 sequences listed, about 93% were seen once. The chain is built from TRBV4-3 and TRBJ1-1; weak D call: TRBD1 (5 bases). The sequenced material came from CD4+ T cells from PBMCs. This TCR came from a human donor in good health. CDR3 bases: TGCGCCAGCAGCCAAGATTACTTCGGGGGGGCTGAAGCTTTCTTT. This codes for CASSQDYFGGAEAFF.